The table lists the clone carrying this T cell receptor beta chain with a few counts. Its antigen is not known. An end of the junction differs from the germline gene, which may be a read error. This specimen belongs to a study of tumor-infiltrating lymphocytes in primary liver carcinoma. Study-wide points: Only about 7-24% of top clones occurred in every one of the five tumor regions. Tumor top-250-clone fraction significantly exceeded that of blood (p = 0.039).

Unsorted bulk tissue of about 18-34 mg yielded co-extracted RNA and DNA. The study sampled five separate regions from each tumor. A primer matching the constant region was used to make TCR beta cDNA from 500 to 650 ng of total RNA. Slightly modified ARM-PCR with three nested multiplex PCR rounds yielded TCR beta libraries. Running around 9 cycles apiece, the first two PCR rounds relied on TRBV1-TRBV30 forward primers together with a C-beta reverse primer. TCRdb re-called the multiplex PCR reads through MiXCR, storing one row per CDR3 protein. The profile shows more than 75,000 distinct CDR3 sequences, over 60% of them singletons. The CDR3 spans 15 residues. Germline V gene lookup returns CDR1 PRHDT and CDR2 FYEKMQ (reference sequence).

This clonotype was obtained from a man aged 35 to 55 with primary liver carcinoma and hepatitis B virus infection. The chain carries TRBV13 and TRBJ2-3, with D possibly TRBD2 on 8 matching bases. Sequenced input: liver tumor tissue from sampling region 1. As for subset: tumor region T1, superior pole. The chain's CDR3 is CASSLSPGGTDTHYF. As DNA, the CDR3 is TGTGCCAGCAGCTTATCACCGGGAGGGACAGATACGCACTATTTT.